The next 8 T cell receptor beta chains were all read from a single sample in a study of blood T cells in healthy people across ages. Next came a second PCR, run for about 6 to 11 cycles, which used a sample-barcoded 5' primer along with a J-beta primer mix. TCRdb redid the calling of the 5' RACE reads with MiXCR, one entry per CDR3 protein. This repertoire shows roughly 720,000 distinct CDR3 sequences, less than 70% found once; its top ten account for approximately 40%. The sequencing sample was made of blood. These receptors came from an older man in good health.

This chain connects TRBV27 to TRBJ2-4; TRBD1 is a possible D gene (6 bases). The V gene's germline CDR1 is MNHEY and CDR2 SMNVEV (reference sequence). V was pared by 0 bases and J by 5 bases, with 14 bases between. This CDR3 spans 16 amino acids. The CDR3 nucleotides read TGTGCCAGCAGTTTATCTCCGGCAGGGGTCCAAAACATTCAGTACTTC. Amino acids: CASSLSPAGVQNIQYF.

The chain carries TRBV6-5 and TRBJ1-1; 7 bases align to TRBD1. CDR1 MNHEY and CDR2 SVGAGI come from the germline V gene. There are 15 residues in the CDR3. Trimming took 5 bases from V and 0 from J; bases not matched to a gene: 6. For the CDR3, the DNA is TGTGCCAGCAGTAGACAGGGCGCCCTGAACACTGAAGCTTTCTTT. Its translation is CASSRQGALNTEAFF.

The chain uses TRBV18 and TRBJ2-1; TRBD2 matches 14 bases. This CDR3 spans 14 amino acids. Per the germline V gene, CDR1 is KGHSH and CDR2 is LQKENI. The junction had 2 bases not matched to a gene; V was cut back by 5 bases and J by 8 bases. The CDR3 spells CASSGTSGSYEQFF. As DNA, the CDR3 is TGTGCCAGCTCAGGGACTAGCGGGAGCTATGAGCAGTTCTTC.

CDR3 amino acids: CASSFTGAAGEQYF. CDR3 bases: TGTGCCAGCAGTTTTACGGGGGCTGCAGGAGAGCAGTACTTC. This chain joins TRBV12-3 or TRBV12-4 and TRBJ2-4; the D call may be TRBD1 or TRBD2 (6 bases each). The CDR3 length is 14 residues. The germline V and J ends were trimmed by 3 bases and 13 bases, with 19 bases remaining between them.

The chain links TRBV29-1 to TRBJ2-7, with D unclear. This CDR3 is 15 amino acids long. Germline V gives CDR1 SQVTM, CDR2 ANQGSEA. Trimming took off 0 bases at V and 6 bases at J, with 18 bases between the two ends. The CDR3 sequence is CSVEDPWQPLGEQYF. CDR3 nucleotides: TGCAGCGTTGAAGATCCTTGGCAGCCCCTCGGCGAGCAGTACTTC.

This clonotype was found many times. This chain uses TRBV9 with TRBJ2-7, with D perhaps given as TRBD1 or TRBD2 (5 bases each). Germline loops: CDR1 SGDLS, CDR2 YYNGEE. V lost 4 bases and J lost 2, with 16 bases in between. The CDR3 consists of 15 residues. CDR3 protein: CASSPGALGTYEQYF. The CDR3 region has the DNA TGTGCCAGCAGCCCCGGGGCTTTAGGAACCTACGAGCAGTACTTC.

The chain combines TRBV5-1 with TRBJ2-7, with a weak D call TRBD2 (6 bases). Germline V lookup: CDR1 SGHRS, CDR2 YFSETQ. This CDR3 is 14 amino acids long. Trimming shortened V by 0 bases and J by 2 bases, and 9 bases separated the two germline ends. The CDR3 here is CASSLGDFPYEQYF. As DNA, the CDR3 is TGCGCCAGCAGCTTGGGGGACTTTCCCTACGAGCAGTACTTC.

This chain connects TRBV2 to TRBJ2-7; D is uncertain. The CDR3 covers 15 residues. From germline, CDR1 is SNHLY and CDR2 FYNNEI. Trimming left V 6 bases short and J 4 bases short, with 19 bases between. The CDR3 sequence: CASRRLPDPPYEQYF. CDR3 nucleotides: TGTGCCAGCAGGAGACTGCCTGACCCACCTTACGAGCAGTACTTC.